Below are 9 T cell receptor beta chains sequenced from a single sample in a study of blood T cells in healthy people across ages. Primed by a sample-barcoded 5' primer and a J-beta primer mix, a second PCR proceeded for roughly 7 to 11 cycles. TCRdb redid the calling of the 5' RACE reads with MiXCR, one entry per CDR3 protein. The data contain around 870,000 distinct CDR3 sequences, about 30% of them seen just once; the ten biggest clones take up approximately 15%. Specimen: blood. These receptors came from a woman over 75 in good health.

This clonotype was seen many times. The chain employs TRBV7-2 and TRBJ2-5; TRBD2 aligns across 12 bases. This CDR3 has 20 residues. With V trimmed by 3 bases and J by 1 base, 15 bases remained unmatched. Germline V lookup: CDR1 SGHTA, CDR2 FQGNSA. Written as DNA, the CDR3 is TGTGCCAGCAGCTTGACAAGACTAGCGGGGGCCCTAATCGCCCAAGAGACCCAGTACTTC. Protein: CASSLTRLAGALIAQETQYF.

This clonotype was detected ten times or more. The V call is TRBV20-1, the J call TRBJ2-7, with 8 positions matching TRBD1. The germline V gene has CDR1 DFQATT and CDR2 SNEGSKA (reference sequence). There are 12 residues in the CDR3. The V segment lost 5 bases and the J segment 4 bases; nucleotides outside the gene matches: 4. The CDR3 bases are TGCAGTGCTCAGACAGGGGTGTACGAGCAGTACTTC. It encodes CSAQTGVYEQYF.

This clonotype came up a few times. The J gene is TRBJ1-1, the V gene TRBV5-1; 7 bases align to TRBD1. The CDR3 extends over 15 amino acids. Germline V lookup: CDR1 SGHRS, CDR2 YFSETQ. J gave up 1 base and V 0 bases, and 3 bases lay outside the gene matches. CDR3 sequence reads: CASSLDQGGNTEAFF. The CDR3 nucleotides are TGCGCCAGCAGCTTGGACCAGGGGGGGAACACTGAAGCTTTCTTT. The full variable domain, its missing parts supplied by reference TRBV5-1 and TRBJ1-1, is KAGVTQTPRYLIKTRGQQVTLSCSPISGHRSVSWYQQTPGQGLQFLFEYFSETQRNKGNFPGRFSGRQFSNSRSEMNVSTLELGDSALYLCASSLDQGGNTEAFFGQGTRLTVV.

This chain uses TRBV5-1 with TRBJ2-7, with D maybe TRBD1 (5 bases). Trimming cost V 4 bases and J 3 bases, with 8 bases left between them. Germline V gene data show CDR1 as SGHRS and CDR2 as YFSETQ. This CDR3 contains 12 residues. The CDR3 protein is CASSVDIYEQYF. The DNA of the CDR3 is TGCGCCAGCAGCGTGGACATCTACGAGCAGTACTTC.

This clonotype was recorded at least ten times. The chain joins TRBV20-1 to TRBJ1-2, with 9 bases matching TRBD1. CDR1 and CDR2 (germline): DFQATT, SNEGSKA (reference sequence). The CDR3 covers 14 residues. Trimming took 3 bases from V and 2 from J; bases not matched to a gene: 4. For the CDR3, the DNA is TGCAGTGCTAGCAGGACAGGGGCCAACTATGGCTACACCTTC. Translating gives CSASRTGANYGYTF.

This clonotype showed up just a few times. The CDR3 here is CASSLGLAEQLLYF. The CDR3 nucleotides read TGCGCCAGCAGCTTGGGGCTAGCGGAACAGCTACTGTACTTC. The chain uses TRBV5-1 and TRBJ2-5, with TRBD2 identical over 7 bases. CDR3 size: 14 residues. The ends lost 0 bases at V and 13 bases at J; junction bases unmatched: 12. Per germline, CDR1 SGHRS and CDR2 YFSETQ.

This clonotype appeared a few times. The chain has TRBV5-1 and TRBJ2-5; 8 bases are a match to TRBD2. The CDR3 sequence is 16 residues long. Germline CDR1 and CDR2: SGHRS and YFSETQ. After removal of 0 bases from V and 4 bases from J, the junction contained 8 bases not matched to a gene. CDR3 bases: TGCGCCAGCAGCTTGGCCCGGGGGGGGGCCTCAGAGACCCAGTACTTC. Its translation is CASSLARGGASETQYF.

A note on this clonotype: A clone one base away is much larger, so this may be a read error. The chain carries TRBV7-2 and TRBJ2-5, with D tentatively TRBD1 (6 bases). This CDR3 comprises 14 residues. The germline gives CDR1 SGHTA, CDR2 FQGNSA. V lost 5 bases and J 9 bases, leaving 19 bases between the germline ends. DNA of the CDR3: TGTGCCAGCAGCCCCAAAACCAGGGGTGAGGCCCAGTACTTC. Translation gives CASSPKTRGEAQYF.

On this clonotype: Since a much larger clone is just one base distant, this may be a read error. The chain recombines TRBV9 with TRBJ2-7, with 12 bases aligning to TRBD2. The CDR3 runs 15 residues. Looked up from germline, CDR1 is SGDLS and CDR2 is YYNGEE. V was pared by 1 base and J by 7 bases, with 6 bases of the junction left unmatched. The CDR3 here is CASSVQTSGSNEQYF. CDR3 nucleotides: TGTGCCAGCAGCGTACAGACTAGCGGGAGCAATGAGCAGTACTTC.